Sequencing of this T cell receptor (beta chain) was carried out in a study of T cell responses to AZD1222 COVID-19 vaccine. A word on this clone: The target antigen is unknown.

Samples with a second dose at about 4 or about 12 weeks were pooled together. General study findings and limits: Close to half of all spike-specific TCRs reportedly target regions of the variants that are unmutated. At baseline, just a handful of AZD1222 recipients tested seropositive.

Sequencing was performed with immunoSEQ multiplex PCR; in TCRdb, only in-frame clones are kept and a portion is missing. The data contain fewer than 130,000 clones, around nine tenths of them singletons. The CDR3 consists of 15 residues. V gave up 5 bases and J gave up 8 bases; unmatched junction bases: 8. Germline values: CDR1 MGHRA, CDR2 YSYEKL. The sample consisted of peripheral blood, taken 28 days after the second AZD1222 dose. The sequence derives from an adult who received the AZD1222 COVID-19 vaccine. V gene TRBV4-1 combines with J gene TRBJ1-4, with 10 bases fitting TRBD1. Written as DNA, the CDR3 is TGCGCCAGCAGCTCTCATGACAGGGGGCACGAAAAACTGTTTTTT. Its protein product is CASSSHDRGHEKLFF.